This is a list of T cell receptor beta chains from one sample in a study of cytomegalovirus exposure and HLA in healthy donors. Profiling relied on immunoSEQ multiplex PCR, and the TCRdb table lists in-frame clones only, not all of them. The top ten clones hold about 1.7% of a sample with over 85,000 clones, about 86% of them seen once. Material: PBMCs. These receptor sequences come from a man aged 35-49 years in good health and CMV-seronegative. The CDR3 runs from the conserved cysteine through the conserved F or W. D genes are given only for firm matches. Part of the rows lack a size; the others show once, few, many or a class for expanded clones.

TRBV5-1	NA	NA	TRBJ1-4	CASSRPGANEKLFF	TGCGCCAGCAGCCGGCCAGGGGCAAATGAAAAACTGTTTTTT
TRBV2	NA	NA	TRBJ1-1	CASSVKGIEANTEAFF	TGTGCCAGCAGTGTGAAGGGGATAGAGGCGAACACTGAAGCTTTCTTT
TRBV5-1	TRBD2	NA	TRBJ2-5	CASSSPTLAGQQETQYF	TGCGCCAGCAGCTCCCCCACCCTAGCGGGGCAACAAGAGACCCAGTACTTC
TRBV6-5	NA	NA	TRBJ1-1	CASGNSRGTEAFF	TGTGCCAGCGGAAACTCAAGGGGCACTGAAGCTTTCTTT
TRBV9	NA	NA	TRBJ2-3	CASSVVGSGFLSTDTQYF	TGTGCCAGCAGCGTAGTGGGGAGCGGATTCCTGAGCACAGATACGCAGTATTTT
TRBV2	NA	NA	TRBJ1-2	CASSVQVDYGYTF	TGTGCCAGCAGTGTACAGGTCGACTATGGCTACACCTTC
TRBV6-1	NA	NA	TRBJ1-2	CASSERPGHPHGYTF	TGTGCCAGCAGTGAAAGGCCGGGACACCCGCATGGCTACACCTTC
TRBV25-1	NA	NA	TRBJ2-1	CASSEVDSSYNEQFF	TGTGCCAGCAGTGAAGTCGACAGCTCCTACAATGAGCAGTTCTTC
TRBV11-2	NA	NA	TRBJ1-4	CASSRGHSEKLFF	TGTGCCAGCAGCAGGGGACATTCCGAAAAACTGTTTTTT
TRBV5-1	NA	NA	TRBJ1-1	CASSSTPANTEAFF	TGCGCCAGCAGCTCGACACCAGCGAACACTGAAGCTTTCTTT
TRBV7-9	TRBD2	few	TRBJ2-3	CASRSRTSGGLSTDTQYF	TGTGCCAGCAGGTCCAGAACTAGCGGGGGACTTAGCACAGATACGCAGTATTTT
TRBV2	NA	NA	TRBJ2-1	CASVGVGAGDNEQFF	TGTGCCAGCGTCGGAGTAGGAGCGGGTGACAATGAGCAGTTCTTC
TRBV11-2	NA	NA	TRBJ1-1	CASSLDRLNTEAFF	TGTGCCAGCAGCTTAGACAGGTTGAACACTGAAGCTTTCTTT
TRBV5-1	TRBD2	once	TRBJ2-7	CASTYLPGGSYEQYF	TGCGCCAGCACGTATCTCCCGGGGGGCTCCTACGAGCAGTACTTC
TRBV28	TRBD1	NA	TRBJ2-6	CASRTGSSGANVLTF	TGTGCCAGCAGGACAGGGAGCTCTGGGGCCAACGTCCTGACTTTC
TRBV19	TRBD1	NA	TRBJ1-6	CASSDRGAYNSPLHF	TGTGCCAGTAGCGACAGGGGCGCTTATAATTCACCCCTCCACTTT
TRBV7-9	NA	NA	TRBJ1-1	CASSWYRDPSTEAFF	TGTGCCAGCAGCTGGTACAGGGACCCGAGCACTGAAGCTTTCTTT
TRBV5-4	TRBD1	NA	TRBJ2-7	CASSFLGQGAYEQYF	TGTGCCAGCAGCTTCCTGGGACAGGGGGCCTACGAGCAGTACTTC
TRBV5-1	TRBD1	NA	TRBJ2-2	CASSRTGTYTGELFF	TGCGCCAGCAGCCGGACAGGGACCTACACCGGGGAGCTGTTTTTT
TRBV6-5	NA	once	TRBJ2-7	CASSPFGSPPNEQYF	TGTGCCAGCAGTCCCTTCGGTAGTCCTCCGAACGAGCAGTACTTC
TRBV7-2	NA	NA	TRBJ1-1	CASSLGQNTEAFF	TGTGCCAGCAGCCTCGGACAGAACACTGAAGCTTTCTTT
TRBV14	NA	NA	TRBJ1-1	CASNSGVMNTEAFF	TGTGCCAGCAACTCAGGGGTTATGAACACTGAAGCTTTCTTT
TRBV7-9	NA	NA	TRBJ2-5	CASSLGRTDQETQYF	TGTGCCAGCAGCTTAGGGCGGACAGATCAAGAGACCCAGTACTTC
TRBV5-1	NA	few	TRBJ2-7	CASSLGGERSEQYF	TGCGCCAGCAGCTTGGGGGGGGAGAGGAGTGAGCAGTACTTC
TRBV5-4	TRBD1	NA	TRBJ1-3	CASSLGGGSYGNTIYF	TGTGCCAGCAGCTTGGGAGGGGGCAGCTATGGAAACACCATATATTTT
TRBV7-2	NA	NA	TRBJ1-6	CASSLGRSSPLHF	TGTGCCAGCAGCTTAGGGCGGTCCTCACCCCTCCACTTT
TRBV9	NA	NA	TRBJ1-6	CASSVGVMEAPYNSPLHF	TGTGCCAGCAGCGTAGGTGTTATGGAGGCACCCTATAATTCACCCCTCCACTTT
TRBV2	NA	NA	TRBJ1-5	CASSQDSNQPQHF	TGTGCCAGCTCACAGGATAGCAATCAGCCCCAGCATTTT
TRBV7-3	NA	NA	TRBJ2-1	CASSSTVGEQFF	TGTGCCAGCAGCTCGACAGTTGGTGAGCAGTTCTTC
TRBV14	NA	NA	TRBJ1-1	CASSQVRLAEAFF	TGTGCCAGCAGCCAAGTCAGGTTGGCTGAAGCTTTCTTT
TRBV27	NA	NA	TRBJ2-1	CASSTHPRTREQFF	TGTGCCAGCAGTACCCACCCAAGAACGAGGGAGCAGTTCTTC
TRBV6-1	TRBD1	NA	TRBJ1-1	CASTPGGIGTEAFF	TGTGCCAGCACCCCAGGGGGGATTGGTACTGAAGCTTTCTTT
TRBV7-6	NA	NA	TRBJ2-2	CASSLGGNGELFF	TGTGCCAGCAGCTTAGGAGGAAACGGGGAGCTGTTTTTT
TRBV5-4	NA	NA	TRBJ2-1	CASSLGGHRGVNEQFF	TGTGCCAGCAGCTTGGGGGGACACCGGGGGGTCAATGAGCAGTTCTTC
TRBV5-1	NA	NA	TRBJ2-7	CASSPVLGGGVSYEQYF	TGCGCCAGCAGCCCCGTGCTAGGGGGGGGCGTATCCTACGAGCAGTACTTC
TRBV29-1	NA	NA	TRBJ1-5	CSVEDGFGQPQHF	TGCAGCGTTGAAGACGGGTTCGGTCAGCCCCAGCATTTT
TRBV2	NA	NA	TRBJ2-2	CASNQGTGELFF	TGTGCCAGCAACCAGGGGACCGGGGAGCTGTTTTTT
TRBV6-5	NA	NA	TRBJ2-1	CASSYTPEYNEQFF	TGTGCCAGCAGTTACACACCGGAGTACAATGAGCAGTTCTTC
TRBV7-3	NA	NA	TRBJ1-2	CASSLAGNRGYTF	TGTGCCAGCAGCTTAGCAGGGAACAGAGGCTACACCTTC
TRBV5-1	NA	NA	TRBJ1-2	CASSLGVGAGYGYTF	TGCGCCAGCAGCTTGGGTGTGGGGGCTGGCTATGGCTACACCTTC
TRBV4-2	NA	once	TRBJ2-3	CASSQSDNTDTQYF	TGTGCCAGCAGCCAATCCGACAACACAGATACGCAGTATTTT
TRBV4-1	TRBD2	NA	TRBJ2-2	CASSQHSGGPTGELFF	TGCGCCAGCAGCCAACATAGCGGGGGGCCCACCGGGGAGCTGTTTTTT